The entry below gives a single T cell receptor (beta chain) sequence along with its context. Its antigen is unidentified. This same CDR3 is encoded by further DNA sequences in the sample. A multiplex PCR was run with 60 Vbeta primers and 13 Jbeta primers. Clones were read by immunoSEQ multiplex PCR, and TCRdb kept only the in-frame ones, dropping some. The sample carries roughly 120,000 clones, approximately 76% recorded once. This entry is derived from a study of cytomegalovirus exposure and HLA in healthy donors. General study results and limits: Previous analysis showed most TCR beta V segments were productive about 87% or about 30% of the time. Across donors, most TCRs were seen rarely, yet some public ones were widespread. Analyses of presence/absence relied on an assumption of roughly uniform sequencing depth across donors. There were under 200 TCR beta chains listed as cytomegalovirus-associated.

Deletions cut 3 bases from V and 0 bases from J, with 9 bases between. Germline CDR1 and CDR2: MGHRA and YSYEKL. The CDR3 is 15 residues long. Material for sequencing was PBMCs. V and J are TRBV4-1 and TRBJ2-1; D possibly corresponds to TRBD2 (5 bases). The origin of this receptor is a man aged 50-59 years in good health and CMV-seropositive. CDR3 loop: CASSHSGSSYNEQFF. For the CDR3, the DNA is TGCGCCAGCAGCCATTCGGGGAGCTCCTACAATGAGCAGTTCTTC.